These 9 T cell receptor beta chains originate from one sample sequenced in a study of blood T cell repertoires in COVID-19. Assay: immunoSEQ multiplex PCR; the TCRdb copy retains only in-frame clones and omits some. The sample yields approximately 350,000 clones, under 95% seen once. Specimen: peripheral blood. The source of these receptors is a woman between 18 and 29 years old who had recovered from COVID-19.

The gene calls are TRBV7-5 and TRBJ2-2; TRBD1 is taken as the D call from the table, unchecked against the DNA. TRBV7-5 is a pseudogene segment. This CDR3 is 15 amino acids long. In nucleotides, the CDR3 is TGTGCCAGAAGCTTTACAGGGCGATGCACCGGGGAGCTGTTTTTT. The encoded protein is CARSFTGRCTGELFF.

This clone was counted once. The J gene is TRBJ2-5, the V gene TRBV5-1; TRBD1 agrees at 7 bases. Trimming cost V 2 bases and J 2 bases; bases outside gene matches: 3. The CDR3 totals 14 residues. Germline loops: CDR1 SGHRS, CDR2 YFSETQ. As DNA, the CDR3 is TGCGCCAGCAGCTTTTGGGACAGACAAGAGACCCAGTACTTC. This translates into CASSFWDRQETQYF.

This chain joins TRBV6-5 and TRBJ1-2; 12 bases match TRBD1. V gave up 6 bases and J gave up 6 bases; unmatched junction bases: 8. Germline assignment: CDR1 MNHEY and CDR2 SVGAGI. CDR3 length: 15 amino acids. CDR3 DNA sequence: TGTGCCAGCAGGCAGGGGACAGGGGGCGGGGATGGCTACACCTTC. Amino acid sequence: CASRQGTGGGDGYTF.

The CDR3 sequence is CASSTWESGELFF. CDR3 DNA: TGTGCCAGCAGCACCTGGGAGAGCGGGGAGCTGTTTTTT. V gene TRBV6-5 combines with J gene TRBJ2-2, with a tentative D call TRBD2 (5 bases). The germline CDR1 and CDR2 sequences are MNHEY and SVGAGI. CDR3 length: 13 amino acids. V was pared by 6 bases and J by 7 bases, with 12 bases between.

V gene TRBV30 combines with J gene TRBJ2-1; 7 positions agree with TRBD1. This CDR3 comprises 13 residues. The junction had 8 bases not matched to a gene; V was cut back by 2 bases and J by 10 bases. Germline CDR1 is GTSNPN and CDR2 is SVGIG (reference sequence). CDR3: CAWSFTGDGEQFF. As DNA, the CDR3 is TGTGCCTGGAGTTTCACAGGGGACGGGGAGCAGTTCTTC.

This chain links TRBV28 with TRBJ2-1; D is uncertain. CDR1 MDHEN and CDR2 SYDVKM come from the germline V gene. The V end lost 3 bases, the J end lost 7 bases, and 13 bases lay between the germline ends. The CDR3 has 14 amino acids. CDR3 sequence (DNA): TGTGCCAGCAGTTTTAGCCACCTAGGAAATGAGCAGTTCTTC. Protein: CASSFSHLGNEQFF. Using reference TRBV28 and TRBJ2-1 for the parts outside the CDR3, the full variable domain is DVKVTQSSRYLVKRTGEKVFLECVQDMDHENMFWYRQDPGLGLRLIYFSYDVKMKEKGDIPEGYSVSREKKERFSLILESASTNQTSMYLCASSFSHLGNEQFFGPGTRLTVL.

The J gene is TRBJ2-1, the V gene TRBV15, with 7 bases fitting TRBD2. The V gene end was trimmed by 3 bases and the J gene end by 8 bases; junction bases not matched to a gene: 4. The CDR3 runs 13 residues. Germline-derived CDR1 and CDR2 are LNHNV and YYDKDF (reference sequence). CDR3 bases: TGTGCCACCAGCAGCACTAGCGCCGATGAGCAGTTCTTC. This gives the protein CATSSTSADEQFF.

The J gene is TRBJ1-2, the V gene TRBV7-2; D may be TRBD1 (6 bases). Trimming removed 5 bases at V and 12 bases at J, with 22 bases between. CDR1 SGHTA and CDR2 FQGNSA come from the germline V gene. This CDR3 has 14 residues. The CDR3 protein is CASSPIRGSTANTF. The DNA for the CDR3 is TGTGCCAGCAGCCCCATCAGGGGCTCCACGGCTAACACCTTC.

The V gene is TRBV27, the J gene TRBJ1-5, with 9 nucleotides matching TRBD1. Germline V gene data show CDR1 as MNHEY and CDR2 as SMNVEV (reference sequence). This CDR3 contains 15 residues. V gave up 5 bases and J gave up 2 bases; unmatched junction bases: 4. CDR3 sequence (DNA): TGTGCCAGCAGTGAACAGGGGGCAGGCAATCAGCCCCAGCATTTT. The encoded protein is CASSEQGAGNQPQHF.